This passage covers 17 T cell receptor beta chains from one sample sequenced in a study of siplizumab effects on memory and regulatory T cells. Generated by immunoSEQ multiplex PCR, the TCRdb table keeps only in-frame clones and is missing some. The table includes approximately 75,000 clones, 93% detected once. Sample: CD8+ T cells sorted from blood. Receptor source: a human donor in good health.

In its sample, this clone was seen a few times. The rearrangement joins TRBV15 to TRBJ2-3; TRBD2 matches at 7 bases. The junction had 4 bases not matched to a gene; V was cut back by 0 bases and J by 1 base. This CDR3 is built from 16 residues. CDR1 LNHNV and CDR2 YYDKDF come from the germline V gene (reference sequence). The CDR3 sequence: CATSRERAGGTDTQYF. In DNA form, the CDR3 reads TGTGCCACCAGCAGAGAAAGGGCGGGGGGCACAGATACGCAGTATTTT. Drawing the rest from reference TRBV15 and TRBJ2-3, the complete variable domain is DAMVIQNPRYQVTQFGKPVTLSCSQTLNHNVMYWYQQKSSQAPKLLFHYYDKDFNNEADTPDNFQSRRPNTSFCFLDIRSPGLGDTAMYLCATSRERAGGTDTQYFGPGTRLTVL.

This rearrangement joins TRBV6-1 to TRBJ2-2, with TRBD1 identical over 9 bases. The junction had 5 bases not matched to a gene; V was cut back by 6 bases and J by 6 bases. This CDR3 comprises 14 residues. Germline values: CDR1 MNHNS, CDR2 SASEGT. CDR3: CASRQGAYAGELFF. The CDR3 bases are TGTGCCAGCAGACAGGGGGCTTACGCCGGGGAGCTGTTTTTT.

The chain couples TRBV5-6 to TRBJ2-7; unclear D gene. V was clipped by 2 bases and J by 0 bases, with 9 bases between them. The germline V gene encodes CDR1 SGHDT and CDR2 YYEEEE. The CDR3 consists of 14 residues. The CDR3, as DNA: TGTGCCAGCAGCTTTTCAGCGAGCTCCTACGAGCAGTACTTC. Its translation: CASSFSASSYEQYF.

This clone was picked up one time. The V gene is TRBV18, the J gene TRBJ1-4; TRBD1 aligns across 9 bases. This CDR3 has 17 residues. V lost 1 base and J lost 7; bases outside the gene matches: 10. Germline V gives CDR1 KGHSH, CDR2 LQKENI. The CDR3 here is CASSPLTTGTGIEKLFF. CDR3 nucleotide sequence: TGTGCCAGCTCACCACTTACTACCGGGACAGGGATTGAAAAACTGTTTTTT.

This clone was observed a single time. The rearrangement uses TRBV28 and TRBJ2-3, with TRBD2 matching 10 bases. Unmatched junction bases numbered 10, after V lost 3 bases and J lost 1 base. The CDR3 is 18 amino acids. Per germline, CDR1 MDHEN and CDR2 SYDVKM. The CDR3 DNA sequence: TGTGCCAGCAGTTTGAAGCGGGGGGGTTTTTGGGGCACAGATACGCAGTATTTT. Its protein is CASSLKRGGFWGTDTQYF.

The CDR3 loop is CASSQGDNSYEQYF. CDR3 coding DNA: TGCGCCAGCAGCCAAGGGGATAATTCCTACGAGCAGTACTTC. The chain joins TRBV4-1 to TRBJ2-7; no definite D call. V lost 1 base and J lost 1, with 8 bases in between. Per the germline V gene, CDR1 is MGHRA and CDR2 is YSYEKL. The CDR3 runs to 14 residues.

The CDR3 sequence is CASSFGKAGIDTQYF. The CDR3 DNA sequence: TGTGCCAGCAGCTTCGGGAAGGCAGGGATAGATACGCAGTATTTT. The rearrangement uses TRBV7-9 and TRBJ2-3, with D tentatively TRBD1 or TRBD2 (5 bases each). Trimming stripped 3 bases from V and 5 bases from J, with 15 bases between. Germline V gene lookup returns CDR1 SEHNR and CDR2 FQNEAQ (reference sequence). The CDR3 covers 15 residues.

This clone is labeled as medium-sized. The V and J genes are TRBV6-4 and TRBJ2-3, with D hard to call. Trimming removed 2 bases at V and 0 bases at J, with 3 bases between. The CDR3 runs 13 residues. The germline CDR1 and CDR2 sequences are MRHNA and SNTAGT. CDR3 DNA sequence: TGTGCCAGCAGTGACGGCAGCACAGATACGCAGTATTTT. Its translation: CASSDGSTDTQYF.

This clone was detected a few times. This sample includes further DNA sequences coding for the same CDR3. J is TRBJ1-5 and V is TRBV28; the match to TRBD1 covers 9 bases. Germline-derived CDR1 and CDR2 are MDHEN and SYDVKM. The CDR3 runs to 15 residues. Losses at the gene ends were 3 bases for V and 7 bases for J; bases not matched to a gene: 7. The CDR3 is CASSLGQGFRQPQHF. CDR3 DNA sequence: TGTGCCAGCAGTTTGGGACAGGGCTTCAGACAGCCCCAGCATTTT.

The rearrangement joins TRBV27 to TRBJ2-7, with unresolved D. This CDR3 contains 11 residues. V was cut by 10 bases and J by 3 bases, with 10 bases left in between. Germline V gene data show CDR1 as MNHEY and CDR2 as SMNVEV (reference sequence). CDR3 protein: CATRAGYEQYF. The CDR3 nucleotides read TGTGCCACCCGGGCAGGCTACGAGCAGTACTTC.

A few counts support this clone. This sequence joins TRBV30 and TRBJ2-3; TRBD2 matches at 10 bases. The CDR3 loop spans 13 amino acids. Germline trimming cut 3 bases from V and 4 bases from J; bases unmatched to any gene: 1. The germline V gene has CDR1 GTSNPN and CDR2 SVGIG (reference sequence). The CDR3 spells CAWRLAGSDTQYF. CDR3 bases: TGTGCCTGGAGACTAGCGGGGTCAGATACGCAGTATTTT.

This clone occurred a few times. The gene calls are TRBV4-2 and TRBJ2-7, with 7 nucleotides matching TRBD2. V shed 0 bases, J shed 6 bases, and the junction held 8 bases outside the gene matches. This CDR3 has 15 residues. Per the germline V gene, CDR1 is LGHNA and CDR2 is YNFKEQ. The CDR3 loop reads CASSQDAAGPSEQYF. For the CDR3, the DNA is TGTGCCAGCAGCCAAGATGCAGCGGGGCCAAGCGAGCAGTACTTC.

The rearrangement joins TRBV19 to TRBJ1-2, with TRBD1 as a possible D gene (6 bases). From germline, CDR1 is LNHDA and CDR2 SQIVND (reference sequence). V lost 0 bases to trimming and J lost 0 bases, with 11 bases between them. This CDR3 region has 16 residues. The CDR3 DNA sequence: TGTGCCAGTAGTATAGATGTAGGGGGAGCTAACTATGGCTACACCTTC. Amino acids: CASSIDVGGANYGYTF.

The chain uses TRBV11-2 and TRBJ2-1; no clear D gene. Germline V CDR1 and CDR2: SGHAT, FQNNGV. V dropped 2 bases and J dropped 2 bases, with 10 bases sitting between them. This CDR3 has 15 amino acids. The CDR3 coding sequence is TGTGCCAGCAGCTTATGGTACAGCCCCTACAATGAGCAGTTCTTC. Residues: CASSLWYSPYNEQFF.

The sample holds a few counts of this clone. The chain couples TRBV6-5 to TRBJ1-4; D remains unclear. The V gene lost 5 bases and the J gene lost 8 bases, with 12 bases spanning the gap. The germline V gene has CDR1 MNHEY and CDR2 SVGAGI. This CDR3 spans 13 amino acids. CDR3 DNA: TGTGCCAGCAGTGTTTCATTGGAGGAAAAACTGTTTTTT. This codes for CASSVSLEEKLFF.

The chain has TRBV5-6 and TRBJ2-7; D tentatively fits TRBD1 or TRBD2 (6 bases each). The germline V gene encodes CDR1 SGHDT and CDR2 YYEEEE. The CDR3 sequence is 15 residues long. Trimming removed 0 bases at V and 0 bases at J, with 10 bases between. This chain's CDR3 is CASSLVGGASYEQYF. CDR3 DNA sequence: TGTGCCAGCAGCTTGGTGGGGGGCGCCTCCTACGAGCAGTACTTC.

This chain uses TRBV13 with TRBJ2-2; TRBD1 matches 8 bases. Germline CDR1 reads PRHDT; CDR2 reads FYEKMQ (reference sequence). V lost 5 bases, J lost 8 bases, and 7 bases stayed unmatched. The CDR3 length is 14 residues. The CDR3 region is CASSPDRGFGELFF. CDR3 in DNA: TGTGCCAGCAGCCCAGACAGGGGCTTTGGGGAGCTGTTTTTT.